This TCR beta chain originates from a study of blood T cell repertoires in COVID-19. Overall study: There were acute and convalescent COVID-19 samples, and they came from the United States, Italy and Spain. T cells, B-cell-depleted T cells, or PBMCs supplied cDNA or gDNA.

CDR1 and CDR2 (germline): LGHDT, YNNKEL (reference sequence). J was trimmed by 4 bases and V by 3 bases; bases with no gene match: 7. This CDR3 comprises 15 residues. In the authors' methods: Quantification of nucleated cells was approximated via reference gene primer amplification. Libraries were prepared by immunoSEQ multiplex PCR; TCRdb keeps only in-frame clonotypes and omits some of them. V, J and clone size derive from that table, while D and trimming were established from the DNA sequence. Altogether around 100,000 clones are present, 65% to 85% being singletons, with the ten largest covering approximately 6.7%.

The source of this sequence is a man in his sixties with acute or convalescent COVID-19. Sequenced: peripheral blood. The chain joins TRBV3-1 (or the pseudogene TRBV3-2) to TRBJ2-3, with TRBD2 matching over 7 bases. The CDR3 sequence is CASSQGGNRPDTQYF. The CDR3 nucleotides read TGTGCCAGCAGCCAGGGAGGGAATAGGCCAGATACGCAGTATTTT.